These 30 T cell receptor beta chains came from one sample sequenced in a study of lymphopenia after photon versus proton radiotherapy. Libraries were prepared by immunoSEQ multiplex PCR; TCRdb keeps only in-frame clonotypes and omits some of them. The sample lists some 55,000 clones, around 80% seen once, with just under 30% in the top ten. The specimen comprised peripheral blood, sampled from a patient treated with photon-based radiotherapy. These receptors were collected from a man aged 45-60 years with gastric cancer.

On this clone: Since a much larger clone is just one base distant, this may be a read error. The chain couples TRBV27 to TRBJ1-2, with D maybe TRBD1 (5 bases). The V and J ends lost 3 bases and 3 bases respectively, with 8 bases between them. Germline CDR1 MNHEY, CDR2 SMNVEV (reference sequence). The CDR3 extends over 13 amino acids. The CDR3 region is CASSFDRDYGYTF. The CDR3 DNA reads TGTGCCAGCAGTTTCGACAGAGACTATGGCTACACCTTC.

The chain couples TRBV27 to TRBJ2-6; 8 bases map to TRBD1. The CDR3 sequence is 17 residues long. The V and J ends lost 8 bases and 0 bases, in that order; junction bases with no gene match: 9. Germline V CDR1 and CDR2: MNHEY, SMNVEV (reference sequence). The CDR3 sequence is CASGKRQGISGANVLTF. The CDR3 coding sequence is TGTGCCAGCGGAAAACGACAGGGGATCTCTGGGGCCAACGTCCTGACTTTC.

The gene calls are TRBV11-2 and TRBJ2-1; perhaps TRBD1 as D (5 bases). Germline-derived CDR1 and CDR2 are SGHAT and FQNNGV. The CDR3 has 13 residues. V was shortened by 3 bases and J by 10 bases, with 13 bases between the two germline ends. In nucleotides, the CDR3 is TGTGCCAGCAGCTTCGACAGAGCCAGAGAGCAGTTCTTC. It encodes CASSFDRAREQFF.

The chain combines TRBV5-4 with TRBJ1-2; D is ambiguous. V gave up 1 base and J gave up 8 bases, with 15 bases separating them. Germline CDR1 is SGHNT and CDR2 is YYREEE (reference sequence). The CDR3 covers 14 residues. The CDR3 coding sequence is TGTGCCAGCAGCTTGTTAAAGGCCAGTGGAGGCTACACCTTC. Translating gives CASSLLKASGGYTF.

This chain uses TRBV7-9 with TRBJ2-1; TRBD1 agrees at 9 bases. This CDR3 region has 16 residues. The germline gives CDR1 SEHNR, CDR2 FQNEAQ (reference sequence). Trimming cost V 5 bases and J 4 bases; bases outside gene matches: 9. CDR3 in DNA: TGTGCCAGCAGCCCCCCAGCCGGGACAGGGTACAATGAGCAGTTCTTC. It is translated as CASSPPAGTGYNEQFF.

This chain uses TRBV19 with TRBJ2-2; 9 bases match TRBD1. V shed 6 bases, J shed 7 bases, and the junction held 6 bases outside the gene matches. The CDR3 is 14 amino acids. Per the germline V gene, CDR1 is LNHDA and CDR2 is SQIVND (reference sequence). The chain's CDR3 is CASRDRGDFGELFF. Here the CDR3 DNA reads TGTGCCAGTAGGGACAGGGGAGACTTCGGGGAGCTGTTTTTT.

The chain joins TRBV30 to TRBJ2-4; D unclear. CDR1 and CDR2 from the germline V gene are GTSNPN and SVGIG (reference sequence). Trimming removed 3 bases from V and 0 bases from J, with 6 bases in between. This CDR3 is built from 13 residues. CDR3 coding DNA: TGTGCCTGGAGCGGCCTAGCCAAAAACATTCAGTACTTC. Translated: CAWSGLAKNIQYF.

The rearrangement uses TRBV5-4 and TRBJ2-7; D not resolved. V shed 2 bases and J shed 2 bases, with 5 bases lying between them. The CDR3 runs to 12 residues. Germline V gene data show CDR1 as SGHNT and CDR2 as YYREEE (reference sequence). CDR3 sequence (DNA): TGTGCCAGCAGCTTAGGCACCTACGAGCAGTACTTC. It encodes CASSLGTYEQYF.

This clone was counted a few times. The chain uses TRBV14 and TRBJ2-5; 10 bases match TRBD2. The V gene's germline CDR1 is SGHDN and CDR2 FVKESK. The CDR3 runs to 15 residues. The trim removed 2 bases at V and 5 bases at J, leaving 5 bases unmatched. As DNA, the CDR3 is TGTGCCAGCAGCCAACTAGCGGGAGAGGGGGAGACCCAGTACTTC. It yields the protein CASSQLAGEGETQYF.

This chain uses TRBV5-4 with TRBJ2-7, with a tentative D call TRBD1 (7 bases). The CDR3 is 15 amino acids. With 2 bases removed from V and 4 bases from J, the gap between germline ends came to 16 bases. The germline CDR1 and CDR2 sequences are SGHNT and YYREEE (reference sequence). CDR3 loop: CASSLGGPGTYEQYF. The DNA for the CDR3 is TGTGCCAGCAGCTTAGGGGGCCCCGGGACTTACGAGCAGTACTTC.

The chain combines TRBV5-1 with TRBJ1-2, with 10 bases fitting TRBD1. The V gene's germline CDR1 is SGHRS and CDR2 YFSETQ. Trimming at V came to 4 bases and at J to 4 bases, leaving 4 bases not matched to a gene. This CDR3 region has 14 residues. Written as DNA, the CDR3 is TGCGCCAGCAGCGCCGGGACAGGGGTCTATGGCTACACCTTC. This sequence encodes CASSAGTGVYGYTF.

The CDR3 loop is CASSFGLRPHEKLFF. In nucleotides, the CDR3 is TGTGCCAGCAGCTTCGGCTTACGGCCACATGAAAAACTGTTTTTT. The V and J genes are TRBV5-6 and TRBJ1-4; D is undetermined. Trimming left V 2 bases short and J 6 bases short, with 14 bases between. Germline-derived CDR1 and CDR2 are SGHDT and YYEEEE. CDR3 length: 15 amino acids.

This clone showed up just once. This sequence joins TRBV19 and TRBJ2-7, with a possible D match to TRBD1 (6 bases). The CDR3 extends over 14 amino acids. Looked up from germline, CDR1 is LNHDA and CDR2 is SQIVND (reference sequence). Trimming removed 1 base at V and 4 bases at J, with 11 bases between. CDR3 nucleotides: TGTGCCAGTAGTATAGGCAGGGGCGTTTACGAGCAGTACTTC. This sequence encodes CASSIGRGVYEQYF.

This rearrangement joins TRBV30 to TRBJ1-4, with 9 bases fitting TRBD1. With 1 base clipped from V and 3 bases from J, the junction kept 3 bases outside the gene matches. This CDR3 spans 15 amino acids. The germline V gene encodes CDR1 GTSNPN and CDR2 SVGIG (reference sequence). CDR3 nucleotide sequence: TGTGCCTGGAGTGCAGGGGACAGGGCTAATGAAAAACTGTTTTTT. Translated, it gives CAWSAGDRANEKLFF.

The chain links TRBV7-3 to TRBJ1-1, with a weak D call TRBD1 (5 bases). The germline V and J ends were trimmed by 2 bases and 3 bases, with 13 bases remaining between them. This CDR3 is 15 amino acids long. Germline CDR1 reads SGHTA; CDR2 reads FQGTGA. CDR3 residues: CASSLFRAQDTEAFF. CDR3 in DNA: TGTGCCAGCAGCTTATTCAGGGCGCAGGACACTGAAGCTTTCTTT.

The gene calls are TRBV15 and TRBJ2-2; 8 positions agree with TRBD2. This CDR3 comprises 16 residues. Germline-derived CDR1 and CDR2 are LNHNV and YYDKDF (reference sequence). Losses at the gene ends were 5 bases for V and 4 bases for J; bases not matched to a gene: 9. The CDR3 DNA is TGTGCCACCAGCGGGCGGACTAGCCACGGCACCGGGGAGCTGTTTTTT. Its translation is CATSGRTSHGTGELFF.

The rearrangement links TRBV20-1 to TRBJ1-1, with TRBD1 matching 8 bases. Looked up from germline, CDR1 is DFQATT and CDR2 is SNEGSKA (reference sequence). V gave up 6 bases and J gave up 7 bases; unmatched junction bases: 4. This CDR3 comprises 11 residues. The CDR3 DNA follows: TGCAGTGCCCCGGACAGGGTTGAAGCTTTCTTT. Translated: CSAPDRVEAFF.

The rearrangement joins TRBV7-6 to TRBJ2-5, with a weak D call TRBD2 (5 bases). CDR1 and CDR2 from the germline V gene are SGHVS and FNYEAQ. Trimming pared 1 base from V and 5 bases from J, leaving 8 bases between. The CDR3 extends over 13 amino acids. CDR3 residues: CASSLVGGETQYF. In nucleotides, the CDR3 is TGTGCCAGCAGCTTAGTAGGCGGGGAGACCCAGTACTTC.

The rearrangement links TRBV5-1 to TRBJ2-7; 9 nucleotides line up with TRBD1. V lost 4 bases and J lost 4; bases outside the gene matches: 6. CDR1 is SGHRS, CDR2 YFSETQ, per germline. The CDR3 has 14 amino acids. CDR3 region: CASSPWDREYEQYF. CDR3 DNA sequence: TGCGCCAGCAGCCCTTGGGACAGGGAGTACGAGCAGTACTTC.

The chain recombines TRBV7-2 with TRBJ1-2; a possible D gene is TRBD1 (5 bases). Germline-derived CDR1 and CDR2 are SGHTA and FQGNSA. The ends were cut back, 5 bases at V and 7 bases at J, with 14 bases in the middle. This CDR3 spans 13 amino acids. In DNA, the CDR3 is TGTGCCAGCAGCCTTCAGGGAAGGAGTGGCTACACCTTC. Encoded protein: CASSLQGRSGYTF. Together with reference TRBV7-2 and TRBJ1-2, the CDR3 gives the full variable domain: GAGVSQSPSNKVTEKGKDVELRCDPISGHTALYWYRQSLGQGLEFLIYFQGNSAPDKSGLPSDRFSAERTGGSVSTLTIQRTQQEDSAVYLCASSLQGRSGYTFGSGTRLTVV.

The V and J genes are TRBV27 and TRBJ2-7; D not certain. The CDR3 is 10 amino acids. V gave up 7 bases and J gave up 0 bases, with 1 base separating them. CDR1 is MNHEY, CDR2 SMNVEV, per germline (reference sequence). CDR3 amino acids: CASISYEQYF. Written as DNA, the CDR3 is TGTGCCAGCATCTCCTACGAGCAGTACTTC.

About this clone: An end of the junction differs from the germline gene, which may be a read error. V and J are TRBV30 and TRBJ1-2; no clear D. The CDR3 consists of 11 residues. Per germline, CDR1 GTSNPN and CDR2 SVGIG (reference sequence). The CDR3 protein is CAWKGIYGYIF. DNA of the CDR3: TGTGCCTGGAAGGGAATCTATGGCTACATCTTC.

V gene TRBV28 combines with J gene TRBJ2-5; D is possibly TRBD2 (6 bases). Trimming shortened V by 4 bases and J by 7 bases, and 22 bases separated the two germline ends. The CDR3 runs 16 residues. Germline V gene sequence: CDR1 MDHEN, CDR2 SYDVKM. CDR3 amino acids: CASSSRAYGGARTQYF. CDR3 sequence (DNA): TGTGCCAGCAGTTCCAGGGCCTATGGAGGGGCCAGGACCCAGTACTTC.

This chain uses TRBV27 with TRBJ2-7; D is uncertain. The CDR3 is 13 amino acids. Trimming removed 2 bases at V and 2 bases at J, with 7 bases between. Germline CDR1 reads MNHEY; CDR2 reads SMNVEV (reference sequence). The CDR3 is CASSLADAYEQYF. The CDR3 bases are TGTGCCAGCAGTTTAGCGGATGCCTACGAGCAGTACTTC.

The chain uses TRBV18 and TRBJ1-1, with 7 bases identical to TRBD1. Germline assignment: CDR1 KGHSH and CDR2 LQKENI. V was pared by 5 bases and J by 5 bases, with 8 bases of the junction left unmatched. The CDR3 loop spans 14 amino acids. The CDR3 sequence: CASSTAGGMTEAFF. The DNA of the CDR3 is TGTGCCAGCTCAACGGCAGGGGGGATGACTGAAGCTTTCTTT.

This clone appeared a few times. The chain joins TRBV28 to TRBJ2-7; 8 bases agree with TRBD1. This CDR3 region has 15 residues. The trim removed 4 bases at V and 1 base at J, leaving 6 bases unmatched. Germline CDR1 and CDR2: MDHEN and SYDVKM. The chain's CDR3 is CASSSAGGGSYEQYF. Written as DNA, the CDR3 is TGTGCCAGCAGTTCAGCAGGGGGCGGTTCCTACGAGCAGTACTTC.

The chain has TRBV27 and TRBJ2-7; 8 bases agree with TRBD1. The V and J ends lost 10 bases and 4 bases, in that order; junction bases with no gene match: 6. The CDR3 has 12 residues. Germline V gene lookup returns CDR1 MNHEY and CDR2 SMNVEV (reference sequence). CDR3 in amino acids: CATGQGKYEQYF. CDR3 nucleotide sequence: TGTGCCACCGGACAGGGAAAATACGAGCAGTACTTC.

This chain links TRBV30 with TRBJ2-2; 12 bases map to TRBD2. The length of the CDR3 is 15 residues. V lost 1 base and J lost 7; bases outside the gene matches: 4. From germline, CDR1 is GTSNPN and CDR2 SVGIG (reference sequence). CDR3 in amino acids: CAWSALAGGNGELFF. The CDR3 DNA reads TGTGCCTGGAGTGCCCTAGCGGGAGGGAACGGGGAGCTGTTTTTT.

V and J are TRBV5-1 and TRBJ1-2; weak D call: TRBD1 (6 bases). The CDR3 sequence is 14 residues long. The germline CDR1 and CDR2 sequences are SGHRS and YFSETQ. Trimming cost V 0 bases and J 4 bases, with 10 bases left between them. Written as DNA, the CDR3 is TGCGCCAGCAGCTTGGGGACAGCCTTCTATGGCTACACCTTC. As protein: CASSLGTAFYGYTF.

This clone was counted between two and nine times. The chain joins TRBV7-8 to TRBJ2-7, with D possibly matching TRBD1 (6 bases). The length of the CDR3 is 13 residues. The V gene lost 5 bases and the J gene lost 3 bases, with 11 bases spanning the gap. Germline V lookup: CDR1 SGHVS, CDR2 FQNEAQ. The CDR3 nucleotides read TGTGCCAGCAGCAGGGACACCCTCTACGAGCAGTACTTC. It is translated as CASSRDTLYEQYF.